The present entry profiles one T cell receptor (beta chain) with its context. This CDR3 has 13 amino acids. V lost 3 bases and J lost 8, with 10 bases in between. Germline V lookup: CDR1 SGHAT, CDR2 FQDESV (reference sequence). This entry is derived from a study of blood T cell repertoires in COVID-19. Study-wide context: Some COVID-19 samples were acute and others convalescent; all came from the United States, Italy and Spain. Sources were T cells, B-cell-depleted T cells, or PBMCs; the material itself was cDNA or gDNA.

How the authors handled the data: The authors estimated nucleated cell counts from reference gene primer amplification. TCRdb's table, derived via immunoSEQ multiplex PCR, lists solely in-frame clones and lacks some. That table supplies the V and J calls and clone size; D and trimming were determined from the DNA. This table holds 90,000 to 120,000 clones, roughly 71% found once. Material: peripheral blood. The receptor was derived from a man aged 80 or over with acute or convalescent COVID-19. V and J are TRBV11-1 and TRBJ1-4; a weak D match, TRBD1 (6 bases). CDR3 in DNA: TGTGCCAGCAGCTTTGGGGGCGGAGAAAAACTGTTTTTT. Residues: CASSFGGGEKLFF.